The 17 T cell receptor beta chains below all came from one sample that was sequenced in a study of shared clonotypes between healthy human individuals (dated by TCRdb to the early 2020s). The library was prepared using the immunoSEQ multiplex PCR assay. TCRdb mirrors the immuneACCESS table, restricted to in-frame sequences. Some clones are absent from its copies; in checked studies, under half trace to an unresolved V gene, and the reason for the others is unknown. The sample profile shows around 690,000 clones; roughly 91% of them were found once. Together, the top ten hold 30% to 40% of the sample. Sequenced input: memory CD8+ T cells from PBMCs. The cell subset or site label corresponds to: CD45RO+ cells pooled with CCR7-negative TemRA cells. Source of these receptors: a man aged 18 to 35 in good health. Some clones in this sample may be carry-over from other donors' samples.

This clone was seen just once. The chain employs TRBV30 and TRBJ1-2, with a possible D match to TRBD1 (6 bases). The germline V and J ends were trimmed by 0 bases and 4 bases, with 9 bases remaining between them. The germline gives CDR1 GTSNPN, CDR2 SVGIG (reference sequence). The CDR3 is made up of 13 amino acids. The CDR3 here is CAWSVRTAYGYTF. CDR3 nucleotides: TGTGCCTGGAGTGTACGGACAGCCTATGGCTACACCTTC.

The rearrangement links TRBV6-5 to TRBJ2-2; maybe TRBD2 (6 bases). The CDR3 consists of 15 residues. Per germline, CDR1 MNHEY and CDR2 SVGAGI. The V end lost 0 bases, the J end lost 7 bases, and 12 bases lay between the germline ends. The CDR3 DNA follows: TGTGCCAGCAGTTACTCGATAGCGGTTCTCGGGGAGCTGTTTTTT. Residues: CASSYSIAVLGELFF.

This clone showed up just once. V is TRBV27 and J is TRBJ1-6; no clear D. The V gene lost 2 bases and the J gene lost 3 bases, with 5 bases spanning the gap. The germline V gene has CDR1 MNHEY and CDR2 SMNVEV (reference sequence). The CDR3 has 14 residues. The CDR3, as DNA: TGTGCCAGCAGTTTAAACTTCTATAATTCACCCCTCCACTTT. Amino acids: CASSLNFYNSPLHF.

This chain links TRBV9 with TRBJ2-5, with 8 bases fitting TRBD2. The V gene's germline CDR1 is SGDLS and CDR2 YYNGEE. The length of the CDR3 is 18 residues. The V gene end was trimmed by 0 bases and the J gene end by 5 bases; junction bases not matched to a gene: 15. CDR3 sequence: CASSVGALRAGVGETQYF. Written as DNA, the CDR3 is TGTGCCAGCAGCGTAGGGGCCCTCCGAGCGGGAGTAGGGGAGACCCAGTACTTC.

In its sample, this clone was seen once. The CDR3 protein is CASSIVDYPAEQFF. The CDR3 nucleotides are TGTGCCAGTAGTATCGTAGACTACCCCGCCGAGCAGTTCTTC. This chain links TRBV19 with TRBJ2-1; D possibly corresponds to TRBD2 (5 bases). The CDR3 contains 14 residues. Germline CDR1 LNHDA, CDR2 SQIVND (reference sequence). The V and J ends lost 3 bases and 10 bases respectively, with 16 bases between them.

A single count supports this clone. The rearrangement links TRBV6-5 to TRBJ1-4; maybe TRBD1 (5 bases). Germline V gene data show CDR1 as MNHEY and CDR2 as SVGAGI. Trimming removed 5 bases at V and 2 bases at J, with 12 bases between. This CDR3 spans 15 amino acids. CDR3 in amino acids: CASSPSGFTNEKLFF. CDR3 coding DNA: TGTGCCAGCAGTCCTTCAGGGTTCACTAATGAAAAACTGTTTTTT.

This clone was observed a handful of times. The chain recombines TRBV9 with TRBJ2-3; the match to TRBD1 covers 8 bases. Germline CDR1 and CDR2: SGDLS and YYNGEE. This CDR3 contains 16 residues. V gave up 0 bases and J gave up 2 bases; unmatched junction bases: 5. This CDR3 reads CASSVGQGRTTDTQYF. The DNA for the CDR3 is TGTGCCAGCAGCGTAGGACAGGGGAGAACCACAGATACGCAGTATTTT.

This sequence joins TRBV28 and TRBJ2-1, with 12 positions matching TRBD2. This CDR3 has 16 residues. V shed 1 base, J shed 8 bases, and the junction held 6 bases outside the gene matches. Germline assignment: CDR1 MDHEN and CDR2 SYDVKM. CDR3 bases: TGTGCCAGCAGTTTATTTGGGACTAGCGGGTTCTATGAGCAGTTCTTC. The encoded protein is CASSLFGTSGFYEQFF. The whole variable domain, filled in from reference TRBV28 and TRBJ2-1, reads DVKVTQSSRYLVKRTGEKVFLECVQDMDHENMFWYRQDPGLGLRLIYFSYDVKMKEKGDIPEGYSVSREKKERFSLILESASTNQTSMYLCASSLFGTSGFYEQFFGPGTRLTVL.

The chain employs TRBV7-9 and TRBJ2-7, with D possibly TRBD1 on 6 matching bases. Per germline, CDR1 SEHNR and CDR2 FQNEAQ (reference sequence). There are 16 residues in the CDR3. V shed 3 bases and J shed 0 bases, with 15 bases lying between them. CDR3: CASSFNREIHSYEQYF. CDR3 bases: TGTGCCAGCAGCTTCAACAGGGAAATCCACTCCTACGAGCAGTACTTC. The variable domain in full, with the rest retrieved from reference TRBV7-9 and TRBJ2-7, is DTGVSQNPRHKITKRGQNVTFRCDPISEHNRLYWYRQTLGQGPEFLTYFQNEAQLEKSRLLSDRFSAERPKGSFSTLEIQRTEQGDSAMYLCASSFNREIHSYEQYFGPGTRLTVT.

As concerns this clone: At the DNA level, this CDR3 is encoded by other sequences in the same sample as well. The chain joins TRBV27 to TRBJ2-7; D is undetermined. The ends were cut back, 3 bases at V and 0 bases at J, with 6 bases in the middle. Germline V gene sequence: CDR1 MNHEY, CDR2 SMNVEV (reference sequence). This CDR3 spans 13 amino acids. The CDR3 nucleotides read TGTGCCAGCAGTTTTTCAGGCTCCTACGAGCAGTACTTC. Translating it yields CASSFSGSYEQYF.

J is TRBJ2-7 and V is TRBV4-3; possible D gene TRBD2, 7 bases. Germline V gene data show CDR1 as LGHNA and CDR2 as YSLEER. Trimming pared 0 bases from V and 3 bases from J, leaving 18 bases between. The CDR3 has 17 amino acids. CDR3 DNA sequence: TGCGCCAGCAGCCAAGACCCGGTAGGGGGGGAAAGCTACGAGCAGTACTTC. It is translated as CASSQDPVGGESYEQYF.

The chain recombines TRBV28 with TRBJ2-1; 8 nucleotides agree with TRBD2. This CDR3 region has 17 residues. CDR1 MDHEN and CDR2 SYDVKM come from the germline V gene. J lost 7 bases, V lost 3 bases, and 14 bases had no gene match. The CDR3 is CASSFQPSGSDGNEQFF. CDR3 sequence (DNA): TGTGCCAGCAGTTTTCAACCCAGCGGGAGCGACGGGAATGAGCAGTTCTTC.

The chain joins TRBV27 to TRBJ2-1, with TRBD2 identical over 7 bases. Germline lookup yields CDR1 MNHEY and CDR2 SMNVEV (reference sequence). The CDR3 runs 15 residues. After removal of 7 bases from V and 0 bases from J, the junction contained 6 bases not matched to a gene. Here the CDR3 reads CASNYRGSSYNEQFF. The CDR3 bases are TGTGCCAGCAATTACCGCGGGAGCTCCTACAATGAGCAGTTCTTC.

The CDR3 sequence: CASSLSFPGGSKNIQYF. The CDR3 nucleotides are TGCGCCAGCAGCTTGTCGTTTCCTGGAGGATCCAAAAACATTCAGTACTTC. This rearrangement joins TRBV5-1 to TRBJ2-4; tentatively, D is TRBD2 (5 bases). From germline, CDR1 is SGHRS and CDR2 YFSETQ. CDR3 length: 17 residues. V was shortened by 1 base and J by 2 bases, with 16 bases between the two germline ends. The complete variable domain, with remaining parts taken from reference TRBV5-1 and TRBJ2-4, reads KAGVTQTPRYLIKTRGQQVTLSCSPISGHRSVSWYQQTPGQGLQFLFEYFSETQRNKGNFPGRFSGRQFSNSRSEMNVSTLELGDSALYLCASSLSFPGGSKNIQYFGAGTRLSVL.

The rearrangement joins TRBV28 to TRBJ2-5, with 8 nucleotides matching TRBD1. Germline CDR1 reads MDHEN; CDR2 reads SYDVKM. CDR3 length: 14 amino acids. V shed 5 bases, J shed 5 bases, and the junction held 7 bases outside the gene matches. The CDR3 loop reads CASSQNRGAETQYF. The DNA for the CDR3 is TGTGCCAGCAGTCAAAACAGGGGGGCTGAGACCCAGTACTTC.

The chain employs TRBV4-2 and TRBJ2-7; D not resolved. Between the trimmed V and J ends, which lost 0 bases and 3 bases, there was a span of 9 bases. CDR1 and CDR2 (germline): LGHNA, YNFKEQ. CDR3 size: 14 residues. The CDR3 DNA reads TGTGCCAGCAGCCAAGATGATCGCGGCTACGAGCAGTACTTC. It specifies CASSQDDRGYEQYF.

The chain joins TRBV10-2 to TRBJ2-1; TRBD2 matches 7 bases. The CDR3 spans 17 residues. J lost 0 bases, V lost 7 bases, and 12 bases had no gene match. Germline lookup yields CDR1 WSHSY and CDR2 SAAADI. The CDR3, as DNA: TGCGCCAGCAAGGGGCTAGCGGCTCCTAGCTCCTACAATGAGCAGTTCTTC. This gives the protein CASKGLAAPSSYNEQFF.